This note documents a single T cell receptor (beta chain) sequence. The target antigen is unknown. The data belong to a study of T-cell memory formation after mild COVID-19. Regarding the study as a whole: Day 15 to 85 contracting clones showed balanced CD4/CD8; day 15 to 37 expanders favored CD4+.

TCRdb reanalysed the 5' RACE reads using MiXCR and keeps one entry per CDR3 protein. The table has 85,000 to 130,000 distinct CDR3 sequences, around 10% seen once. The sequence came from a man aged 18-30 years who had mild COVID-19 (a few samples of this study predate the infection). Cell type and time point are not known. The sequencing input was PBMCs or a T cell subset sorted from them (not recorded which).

The CDR3 sequence is CASRTLGLNTEAFF. The DNA for the CDR3 is TGTGCCAGCAGGACTTTGGGGTTGAACACTGAAGCTTTCTTT. The chain joins TRBV6-5 to TRBJ1-1; no reliable D call. V lost 6 bases, J lost 0 bases, and 11 bases lay in between. Germline loops: CDR1 MNHEY, CDR2 SVGAGI. There are 14 residues in the CDR3.